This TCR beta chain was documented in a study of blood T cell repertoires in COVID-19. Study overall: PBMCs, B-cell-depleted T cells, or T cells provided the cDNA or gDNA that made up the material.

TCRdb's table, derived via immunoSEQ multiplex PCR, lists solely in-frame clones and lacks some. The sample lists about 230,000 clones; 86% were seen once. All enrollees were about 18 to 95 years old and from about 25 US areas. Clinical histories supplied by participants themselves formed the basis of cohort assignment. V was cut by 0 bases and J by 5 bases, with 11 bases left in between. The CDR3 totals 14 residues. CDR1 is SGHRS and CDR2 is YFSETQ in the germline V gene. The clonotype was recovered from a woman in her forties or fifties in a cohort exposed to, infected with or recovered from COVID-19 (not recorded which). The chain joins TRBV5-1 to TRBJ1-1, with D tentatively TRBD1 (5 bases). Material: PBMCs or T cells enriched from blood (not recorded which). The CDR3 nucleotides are TGCGCCAGCAGCTTGGGACAGTCGAGGACTGAAGCTTTCTTT. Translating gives CASSLGQSRTEAFF.